The TCR beta chain described here comes from a study of OX40 agonist ivuxolimab in advanced cancers. Study background: Partial responses were achieved by three patients: one hepatocellular carcinoma, two cutaneous melanoma.

Germline CDR1 and CDR2: MNHEY and SVGAGI. This CDR3 comprises 14 residues. Deletions cut 10 bases from V and 1 base from J, with 16 bases between. Using immunoSEQ multiplex PCR, the repertoire was profiled, and TCRdb retains in-frame clones only, with some absent. The data hold 90,000 or so clones, with more than 75% observed a single time. The source of this sequence is an adult with an advanced solid tumor such as melanoma, head and neck, liver or kidney cancer. Sample: CD4+ or CD8+ T cells sorted from blood, taken in a trial of the OX40 agonist ivuxolimab. The chain employs TRBV6-5 and TRBJ1-1; D perhaps matches TRBD1 (5 bases). The CDR3 DNA follows: TGTGCCATCCGTCAAGGGGACTCGAACACTGAAGCTTTCTTT. Protein sequence: CAIRQGDSNTEAFF.